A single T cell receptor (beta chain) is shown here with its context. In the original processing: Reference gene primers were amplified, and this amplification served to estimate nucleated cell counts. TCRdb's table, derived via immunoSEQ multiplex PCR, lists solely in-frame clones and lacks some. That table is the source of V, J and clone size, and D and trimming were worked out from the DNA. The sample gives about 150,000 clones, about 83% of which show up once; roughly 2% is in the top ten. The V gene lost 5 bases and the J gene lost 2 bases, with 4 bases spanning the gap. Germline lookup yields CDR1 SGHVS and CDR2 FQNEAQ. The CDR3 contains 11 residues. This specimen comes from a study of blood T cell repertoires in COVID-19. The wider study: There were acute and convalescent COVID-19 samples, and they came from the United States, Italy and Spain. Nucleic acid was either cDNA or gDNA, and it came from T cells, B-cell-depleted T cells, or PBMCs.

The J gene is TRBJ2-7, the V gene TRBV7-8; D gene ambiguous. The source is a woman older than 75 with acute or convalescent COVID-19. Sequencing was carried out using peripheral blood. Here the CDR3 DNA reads TGTGCCAGCAGCCCCGCCTACGAGCAGTACTTC. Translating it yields CASSPAYEQYF.